This section outlines one TCR beta chain sequence together with its context. Original data processing: Using reference gene primer amplification, nucleated cell counts were estimated. Some clones are missing from TCRdb's copy, which holds only in-frame ones; the method was immunoSEQ multiplex PCR. V and J calls and clone size follow that table, whereas D and trimming were derived from the DNA. The table lists about 20,000 clones, around 90% of them singletons, with roughly 6% in the top ten. Germline V gene sequence: CDR1 MDHEN, CDR2 SYDVKM. This CDR3 comprises 15 residues. With V trimmed by 2 bases and J by 10 bases, 12 bases remained unmatched. The sample comes from a study of blood T cell repertoires in COVID-19. Across the whole study: Samples representing acute and convalescent COVID-19 were sourced from the United States, Italy and Spain.

V is TRBV28 and J is TRBJ1-1, with 8 bases matching TRBD1. This receptor was obtained from a human donor in a cohort sampled during active COVID-19. The material sequenced was peripheral blood. The DNA for the CDR3 is TGTGCCAGCAGTTTAGTTCAGGCAGGGGGCTTGGGAGCTTTCTTT. This translates into CASSLVQAGGLGAFF.